Sequencing of this T cell receptor (beta chain) was carried out in a study of OX40 agonist ivuxolimab in advanced cancers. Germline trimming cut 6 bases from V and 0 bases from J; bases unmatched to any gene: 14. This CDR3 is 18 amino acids long. Germline CDR1 MDHEN, CDR2 SYDVKM. The table came from immunoSEQ multiplex PCR; TCRdb's copy has only in-frame clones and leaves some out. The sample holds 60,000 to 90,000 clones, under 95% seen once. The receptor's source is an adult with an advanced solid tumor such as melanoma, head and neck, liver or kidney cancer. The input for sequencing was CD4+ or CD8+ T cells sorted from blood, taken in a trial of the OX40 agonist ivuxolimab. The chain recombines TRBV28 with TRBJ1-5, with 7 nucleotides matching TRBD1. CDR3 residues: CASRGFEGAIYSNQPQHF. In DNA form, the CDR3 reads TGTGCCAGCAGGGGGTTTGAGGGGGCCATTTATAGCAATCAGCCCCAGCATTTT.